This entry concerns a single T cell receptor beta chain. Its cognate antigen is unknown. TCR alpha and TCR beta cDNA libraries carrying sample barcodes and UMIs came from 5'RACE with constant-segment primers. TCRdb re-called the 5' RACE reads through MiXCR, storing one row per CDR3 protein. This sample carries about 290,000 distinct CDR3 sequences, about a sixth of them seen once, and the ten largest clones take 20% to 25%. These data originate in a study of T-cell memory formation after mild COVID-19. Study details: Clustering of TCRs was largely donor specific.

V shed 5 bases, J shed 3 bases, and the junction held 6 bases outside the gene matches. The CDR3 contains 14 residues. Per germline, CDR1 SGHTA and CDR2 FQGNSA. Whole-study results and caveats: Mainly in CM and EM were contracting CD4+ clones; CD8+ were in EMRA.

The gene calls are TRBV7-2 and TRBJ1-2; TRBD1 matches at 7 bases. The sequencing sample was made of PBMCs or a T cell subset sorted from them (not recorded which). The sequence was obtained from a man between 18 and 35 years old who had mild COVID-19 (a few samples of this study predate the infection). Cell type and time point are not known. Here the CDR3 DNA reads TGTGCCAGCAGCCGATACAGGGGAGACTATGGCTACACCTTC. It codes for CASSRYRGDYGYTF.